One sample yielded the 25 T cell receptor beta chains listed below, sequenced in a study of vaccination effects on CD4 cells after COVID-19. These receptors lack a known antigen. Sequencing was preceded by expansion of antigen-specific CD4+ T cells with viral peptide pools in the ViraFEST assay. After roughly eleven days in culture, the CD4+ T cells were isolated. Vaccine recipients, nucleocapsid antibody negative, had no prior SARS-CoV-2 infection. Using immunoSEQ multiplex PCR, the repertoire was profiled, and TCRdb retains in-frame clones only, with some absent. The sample carries just under 65,000 clones, around three quarters recorded once. The source material was CD4+ T cells from PBMCs cultured with HCoV-OC43 spike peptides, sampled before COVID-19 vaccination. Subset reported: HCoV-OC43 spike overlapping peptide pool stimulation. Receptor source: a human donor who received a COVID-19 vaccine.

Only a few counts were recorded for this clone. This chain connects TRBV11-3 to TRBJ2-1; weak D call: TRBD1 (6 bases). The V gene lost 3 bases and the J gene lost 0 bases, with 21 bases spanning the gap. Per the germline V gene, CDR1 is SGHNT and CDR2 is YENEEA. The CDR3 runs to 19 residues. CDR3 in amino acids: CASSFSDPLQGSSYNEQFF. CDR3 coding DNA: TGTGCCAGCAGCTTCTCAGACCCTCTACAGGGAAGCTCCTACAATGAGCAGTTCTTC.

The J gene is TRBJ2-5, the V gene TRBV3-1 (or the pseudogene TRBV3-2); TRBD1 matches at 7 bases. Trimming at V came to 4 bases and at J to 5 bases, leaving 4 bases not matched to a gene. The CDR3 sequence is 13 residues long. Germline loops: CDR1 LGHDT, CDR2 YNNKEL (reference sequence). The CDR3 spells CASSRDRDETQYF. In nucleotides, the CDR3 is TGTGCCAGCAGCCGAGACAGGGACGAGACCCAGTACTTC.

The gene calls are TRBV27 and TRBJ1-2; TRBD1 agrees at 10 bases. Germline trimming cut 6 bases from V and 9 bases from J; bases unmatched to any gene: 7. The germline CDR1 and CDR2 sequences are MNHEY and SMNVEV (reference sequence). The CDR3 has 13 amino acids. The CDR3, as DNA: TGTGCCAGCAGCCCGGGACAGGGGATTAGCTACACCTTC. Translated, it gives CASSPGQGISYTF.

This chain links TRBV24-1 with TRBJ2-3, with D maybe TRBD2 (6 bases). The CDR3 has 15 residues. The V and J ends lost 4 bases and 1 base respectively, with 11 bases between them. Per the germline V gene, CDR1 is KGHDR and CDR2 is SFDVKD. In DNA form, the CDR3 reads TGTGCCACCAGTGACCCCTGGGGGGGCACAGATACGCAGTATTTT. This gives the protein CATSDPWGGTDTQYF.

About this clone: This CDR3 is also generated by other DNA sequences in the sample. The chain links TRBV19 to TRBJ2-1, with TRBD2 matching 7 bases. With 5 bases clipped from V and 0 bases from J, the junction kept 1 base outside the gene matches. The CDR3 loop spans 14 amino acids. Germline lookup yields CDR1 LNHDA and CDR2 SQIVND (reference sequence). CDR3 protein: CASSRGSSYNEQFF. The CDR3 DNA reads TGTGCCAGTAGTCGCGGGAGCTCCTACAATGAGCAGTTCTTC.

V is TRBV6-2 or TRBV6-3 and J is TRBJ2-3; unclear D gene. Trimming cost V 2 bases and J 0 bases, with 9 bases left between them. The length of the CDR3 is 15 residues. Germline V lookup: CDR1 MNHEY, CDR2 SVGEGT. DNA for the CDR3: TGTGCCAGCAGTTACAGGTGGGCTAGCACAGATACGCAGTATTTT. Residues: CASSYRWASTDTQYF.

This chain uses TRBV11-2 with TRBJ2-2; D tentatively reads TRBD1 or TRBD2 (5 bases each). Germline CDR1 reads SGHAT; CDR2 reads FQNNGV. CDR3 size: 15 residues. The V end was cut by 1 base, the J end by 1 base, with 7 bases between. CDR3 region: CASSLVGGNTGELFF. The CDR3 DNA sequence: TGTGCCAGCAGCTTAGTTGGGGGGAACACCGGGGAGCTGTTTTTT.

The gene calls are TRBV7-2 and TRBJ1-5; D is unresolved. Looked up from germline, CDR1 is SGHTA and CDR2 is FQGNSA. The CDR3 consists of 12 residues. The V and J ends lost 2 bases and 11 bases respectively, with 10 bases between them. Written as DNA, the CDR3 is TGTGCCAGCAGCTTAAGGGATGAGGCCCAGCATTTT. This translates into CASSLRDEAQHF.

The V gene is TRBV25-1, the J gene TRBJ2-5; 10 positions match TRBD2. V lost 0 bases, J lost 5 bases, and 9 bases stayed unmatched. This CDR3 spans 17 amino acids. The germline gives CDR1 MGHDK, CDR2 SYGVNS. CDR3 sequence (DNA): TGTGCCAGCAGTGAATATAATCTAGCGGGGGTCCTGGAGACCCAGTACTTC. This codes for CASSEYNLAGVLETQYF.

The chain links TRBV5-1 to TRBJ2-3; a possible D gene is TRBD2 (6 bases). The CDR3 runs 16 residues. Trimming stripped 5 bases from V and 0 bases from J, with 16 bases between. Germline V lookup: CDR1 SGHRS, CDR2 YFSETQ. The CDR3 sequence: CASSGVAGPSTDTQYF. The CDR3 bases are TGCGCCAGCAGTGGGGTTGCGGGGCCAAGCACAGATACGCAGTATTTT.

This chain joins TRBV4-1 and TRBJ2-6; D is uncertain. CDR1 is MGHRA, CDR2 YSYEKL, per germline. The CDR3 spans 16 residues. Trimming left V 5 bases short and J 0 bases short, with 11 bases between. CDR3 in DNA: TGCGCCAGCAGCATCACAGCGATCTCTGGGGCCAACGTCCTGACTTTC. Translating it yields CASSITAISGANVLTF.

This rearrangement joins TRBV5-1 to TRBJ1-1; 7 nucleotides align to TRBD1. Germline CDR1 reads SGHRS; CDR2 reads YFSETQ. Trimming at V came to 0 bases and at J to 3 bases, leaving 5 bases not matched to a gene. The CDR3 runs to 15 residues. For the CDR3, the DNA is TGCGCCAGCAGCTTGGGACAGGGTGGGGACACTGAAGCTTTCTTT. This sequence encodes CASSLGQGGDTEAFF.

The chain couples TRBV7-9 to TRBJ1-1, with D tentatively TRBD1 (5 bases). Germline CDR1 is SEHNR and CDR2 is FQNEAQ (reference sequence). This CDR3 has 11 residues. V lost 5 bases and J 9 bases, leaving 10 bases between the germline ends. For the CDR3, the DNA is TGTGCCAGCAGCCCGACAGCAAAAGCTTTCTTT. It yields the protein CASSPTAKAFF.

The V call is TRBV3-1 (or the pseudogene TRBV3-2), the J call TRBJ1-1; 7 positions match TRBD1. CDR1 and CDR2 (germline): LGHDT, YNNKEL (reference sequence). V was pared by 7 bases and J by 2 bases, with 4 bases of the junction left unmatched. The CDR3 length is 13 residues. CDR3 in amino acids: CASTGTANTEAFF. The CDR3 DNA follows: TGTGCCAGCACCGGGACAGCCAACACTGAAGCTTTCTTT.

The chain couples TRBV19 to TRBJ1-5, with D hard to call. Germline V gene lookup returns CDR1 LNHDA and CDR2 SQIVND (reference sequence). This CDR3 has 14 residues. Trimming removed 7 bases from V and 0 bases from J, with 10 bases in between. CDR3 loop: CASKFVNSNQPQHF. CDR3 nucleotides: TGTGCCAGTAAGTTTGTGAATAGCAATCAGCCCCAGCATTTT.

This clone was detected a few times. The chain employs TRBV5-4 and TRBJ1-1, with 9 bases matching TRBD1. The germline gives CDR1 SGHNT, CDR2 YYREEE (reference sequence). V lost 4 bases, J lost 10 bases, and 14 bases stayed unmatched. This CDR3 has 15 amino acids. CDR3: CASSNPGQGRVGAFF. The DNA for the CDR3 is TGTGCCAGCAGCAATCCGGGACAGGGACGGGTTGGAGCTTTCTTT.

This clone was observed once. CDR3 residues: CASRQGYNSPLHF. The CDR3 DNA reads as TGTGCCAGCAGACAGGGCTATAATTCACCCCTCCACTTT. The chain joins TRBV6-4 to TRBJ1-6; tentative D call: TRBD1 (6 bases). This CDR3 contains 13 residues. Per the germline V gene, CDR1 is MRHNA and CDR2 is SNTAGT. The V gene lost 6 bases and the J gene lost 3 bases, with 6 bases spanning the gap.

The V and J genes are TRBV5-6 and TRBJ1-6; weak D call: TRBD1 (5 bases). Germline loops: CDR1 SGHDT, CDR2 YYEEEE. The CDR3 runs to 13 residues. The V and J ends lost 0 bases and 7 bases respectively, with 5 bases between them. As DNA, the CDR3 is TGTGCCAGCAGCTTGGGACAGAATTCACCCCTCCACTTT. Translated, it gives CASSLGQNSPLHF.

The chain uses TRBV10-1 and TRBJ2-5, with D possibly being TRBD2 (6 bases). Trimming removed 5 bases at V and 5 bases at J, with 15 bases between. This CDR3 comprises 14 residues. CDR1 and CDR2 from the germline V gene are WNHNN and SYGVQD (reference sequence). CDR3 coding DNA: TGCGCCAGCAGTAGCGGGCAGGACCTTGAGACCCAGTACTTC. This gives the protein CASSSGQDLETQYF.

The rearrangement uses TRBV2 and TRBJ2-1; a weak D match, TRBD1 (6 bases). V lost 1 base, J lost 0 bases, and 10 bases lay in between. This CDR3 contains 16 residues. From germline, CDR1 is SNHLY and CDR2 FYNNEI. This chain's CDR3 is CASSEVKGDSYNEQFF. In DNA, the CDR3 is TGTGCCAGCAGTGAAGTCAAGGGGGACTCCTACAATGAGCAGTTCTTC.

The chain carries TRBV9 and TRBJ2-3; the D is unclear. Per germline, CDR1 SGDLS and CDR2 YYNGEE. V was pared by 0 bases and J by 5 bases, with 7 bases between. CDR3 length equals 13 residues. CDR3 DNA: TGTGCCAGCAGCGTAGATCTCATAGATACGCAGTATTTT. Encoded protein: CASSVDLIDTQYF.

The chain combines TRBV20-1 with TRBJ1-2, with 10 positions matching TRBD1. V shed 3 bases and J 7 bases; nucleotides not matched to a gene: 8. Germline V CDR1 and CDR2: DFQATT, SNEGSKA (reference sequence). The CDR3 spans 14 residues. CDR3 sequence: CSASFDRGQGGYTF. In DNA, the CDR3 is TGCAGTGCTAGTTTTGACAGGGGGCAAGGTGGCTACACCTTC.

The V gene is TRBV18, the J gene TRBJ1-5, with 11 positions matching TRBD1. The CDR3 covers 15 residues. V lost 6 bases and J lost 5; bases outside the gene matches: 6. Germline V CDR1 and CDR2: KGHSH, LQKENI. DNA for the CDR3: TGTGCCAGCTCGGTCGGACAGGGGGCATATCAGCCCCAGCATTTT. This sequence encodes CASSVGQGAYQPQHF.

The rearrangement joins TRBV5-1 to TRBJ1-2; no clear D gene. The CDR3 length is 15 residues. Germline V CDR1 and CDR2: SGHRS, YFSETQ. The V and J ends lost 0 bases and 4 bases respectively, with 13 bases between them. The CDR3 DNA sequence: TGCGCCAGCAGCTTGGGGGAAATAGCGGGCTATGGCTACACCTTC. It yields the protein CASSLGEIAGYGYTF.

CDR3 sequence (DNA): TGTGCCAGCAGTCCCGGGACAGGGCTTATGTACAATGAGCAGTTCTTC. It is translated as CASSPGTGLMYNEQFF. The chain recombines TRBV28 with TRBJ2-1; 9 positions match TRBD1. Trimming at V came to 5 bases and at J to 4 bases, leaving 9 bases not matched to a gene. The CDR3 length is 16 residues. Per the germline V gene, CDR1 is MDHEN and CDR2 is SYDVKM.